This entry concerns a single T cell receptor beta chain. These data belong to a study of control samples from healthy donors and cancer patients. Per the germline V gene, CDR1 is LNHDA and CDR2 is SQIVND (reference sequence). The trim removed 10 bases at V and 0 bases at J, leaving 5 bases unmatched. The CDR3 totals 13 residues. Data came from immunoSEQ multiplex PCR; TCRdb stores just in-frame clones and leaves some out. The profile covers some 96,000 clones, with roughly 93% appearing a single time and approximately 8% taken by the ten largest. What was sequenced was blood. The gene calls are TRBV19 and TRBJ2-5; 7 bases are a match to TRBD2. This receptor was obtained from a young man in good health. Written as DNA, the CDR3 is TGTGCCACTGGGGGGGGGTACCAAGAGACCCAGTACTTC. This translates into CATGGGYQETQYF. Combining the CDR3 with reference TRBV19 and TRBJ2-5 gives the whole variable domain DGGITQSPKYLFRKEGQNVTLSCEQNLNHDAMYWYRQDPGQGLRLIYYSQIVNDFQKGDIAEGYSVSREKKESFPLTVTSAQKNPTAFYLCATGGGYQETQYFGPGTRLLVL.